The 13 T cell receptor beta chains below come from one sample, sequenced in a study of CD8 T cells in ankylosing spondylitis. Study findings and constraints: What appeared characteristic of ankylosing spondylitis blood was a TCR beta motif of several highly homologous variants.

MiXCR was run by TCRdb on the 5' RACE reads, yielding one entry per CDR3 protein. Of more than 100,000 distinct CDR3 sequences listed, 15% to 20% were seen once; the top ten hold 25% to 40%. Their recognized antigens are unknown. Sequencing used blood, either unsorted or a sorted T cell fraction (not recorded which). Receptors originate from a male donor with ankylosing spondylitis.

Here the CDR3 DNA reads TGCAGTGCTCGACTAGCGGGAGTCAATGAGCAGTTCTTC. This codes for CSARLAGVNEQFF. The V and J genes are TRBV20-1 and TRBJ2-1, with TRBD2 matching over 12 bases. The germline CDR1 and CDR2 sequences are DFQATT and SNEGSKA (reference sequence). This CDR3 spans 13 amino acids. The ends lost 5 bases at V and 6 bases at J; junction bases unmatched: 2.

A few counts support this clonotype. The rearrangement links TRBV7-8 to TRBJ2-7; 9 bases are shared with TRBD1. This CDR3 spans 15 amino acids. V lost 2 bases, J lost 0 bases, and 2 bases stayed unmatched. The germline gives CDR1 SGHVS, CDR2 FQNEAQ. For the CDR3, the DNA is TGTGCCAGCAGCTTATGGACAGGGGTCTCCTACGAGCAGTACTTC. Translation: CASSLWTGVSYEQYF.

The rearrangement links TRBV28 to TRBJ2-7; no firm D call. The CDR3 sequence is 12 residues long. Trimming stripped 3 bases from V and 4 bases from J, with 7 bases between. Germline loops: CDR1 MDHEN, CDR2 SYDVKM. CDR3 coding DNA: TGTGCCAGCAGTTTGTGGGATTACGAGCAGTACTTC. Translating it yields CASSLWDYEQYF.

In this sample, this clonotype turned up many times. The chain joins TRBV29-1 to TRBJ2-1; D is perhaps TRBD2 (5 bases). V was trimmed by 6 bases and J by 1 base, leaving 16 bases between them. This CDR3 is 15 amino acids long. Germline CDR1 and CDR2: SQVTM and ANQGSEA. CDR3 DNA sequence: TGCAGCGTGGAGCCCGGGGTCCCGTCCTACAATGAGCAGTTCTTC. Its translation is CSVEPGVPSYNEQFF.

This clonotype was seen a few times. The J gene is TRBJ2-1, the V gene TRBV6-5; 7 bases map to TRBD2. CDR1 and CDR2 from the germline V gene are MNHEY and SVGAGI. This CDR3 has 14 residues. Trimming took 3 bases from V and 8 from J; bases not matched to a gene: 7. This chain's CDR3 is CASSYMRETDEQFF. CDR3 in DNA: TGTGCCAGCAGTTATATGCGGGAGACCGATGAGCAGTTCTTC.

This rearrangement joins TRBV9 to TRBJ2-3; D is possibly TRBD1 (5 bases). V was clipped by 0 bases and J by 6 bases, with 17 bases between them. The CDR3 consists of 16 residues. Per the germline V gene, CDR1 is SGDLS and CDR2 is YYNGEE. The CDR3 nucleotides read TGTGCCAGCAGCGTAGGTGGGGCCACCGCCAGGGATACGCAGTATTTT. Residues: CASSVGGATARDTQYF.

V usage is TRBV7-9 and J usage is TRBJ2-1, with TRBD2 matching 12 bases. Looked up from germline, CDR1 is SEHNR and CDR2 is FQNEAQ (reference sequence). This CDR3 has 16 amino acids. The J segment lost 12 bases and the V segment lost 4 bases, leaving 13 bases of the junction unmatched. CDR3 nucleotides: TGTGCCAGCAGCTCGACTAGCGGGAGCGTAACCGGGTGGCAGTTCTTC. Translated: CASSSTSGSVTGWQFF.

This rearrangement joins TRBV12-3 or TRBV12-4 to TRBJ1-1; possible D gene TRBD1, 5 bases. This CDR3 comprises 13 residues. V was cut by 8 bases and J by 5 bases, with 15 bases left in between. CDR3 sequence (DNA): TGTGCCAGCCAGTCAGGGAGGGTGACTGAAGCTTTCTTT. Protein: CASQSGRVTEAFF.

The chain carries TRBV15 and TRBJ2-7, with 10 bases lining up with TRBD2. There are 15 residues in the CDR3. The V segment lost 1 base and the J segment 4 bases; nucleotides outside the gene matches: 4. The germline CDR1 and CDR2 sequences are LNHNV and YYDKDF (reference sequence). CDR3 sequence (DNA): TGTGCCACCAGCAGAGTGTCTAGCGGGAGTTACGAGCAGTACTTC. It specifies CATSRVSSGSYEQYF.

The chain joins TRBV20-1 to TRBJ1-5; 8 bases match TRBD1. The CDR3 extends over 14 amino acids. V gave up 4 bases and J gave up 4 bases; unmatched junction bases: 6. Germline assignment: CDR1 DFQATT and CDR2 SNEGSKA (reference sequence). The CDR3 region is CSATLTGANQPQHF. Here the CDR3 DNA reads TGCAGTGCTACCCTGACAGGGGCAAATCAGCCCCAGCATTTT.

The chain joins TRBV9 to TRBJ2-7; 10 nucleotides align to TRBD2. Trimming at V came to 6 bases and at J to 3 bases, leaving 6 bases not matched to a gene. The CDR3 length is 14 residues. CDR1 and CDR2 (germline): SGDLS, YYNGEE. This CDR3 reads CASNLAGDHYEQYF. As DNA, the CDR3 is TGTGCCAGCAACCTAGCGGGAGATCACTACGAGCAGTACTTC. The full variable domain, completed using reference TRBV9 and TRBJ2-7, is DSGVTQTPKHLITATGQRVTLRCSPRSGDLSVYWYQQSLDQGLQFLIQYYNGEERAKGNILERFSAQQFPDLHSELNLSSLELGDSALYFCASNLAGDHYEQYFGPGTRLTVT.

The genes are TRBV27 and TRBJ2-5, with TRBD2 identical over 8 bases. After removal of 10 bases from V and 5 bases from J, the junction contained 3 bases not matched to a gene. The germline V gene encodes CDR1 MNHEY and CDR2 SMNVEV (reference sequence). This CDR3 is 11 amino acids long. CDR3 nucleotide sequence: TGTGCCACCGGGGGGGGTGAGACCCAGTACTTC. Its protein is CATGGGETQYF.

The chain couples TRBV29-1 to TRBJ2-7; D could derive from TRBD1 or TRBD2 (5 bases each). The CDR3 has 15 residues. Between the trimmed V and J ends, which lost 3 bases and 5 bases, there was a span of 20 bases. Germline assignment: CDR1 SQVTM and CDR2 ANQGSEA. CDR3 residues: CSVESRDRAADEQYF. CDR3 nucleotides: TGCAGCGTTGAGTCCCGGGACCGTGCCGCGGACGAGCAGTACTTC.